This TCR beta chain was captured by sequencing in a study of cytomegalovirus exposure and HLA in healthy donors. Study as a whole: It was reported in a later analysis that the same platform had been used for the 120 validation repertoires as for the roughly 710 first-cohort repertoires.

The data were produced by immunoSEQ multiplex PCR, yet TCRdb's version contains in-frame clones alone and is incomplete. Here the sample spans roughly 70,000 clones, 95% being singletons. A remark on this clone: What it binds is unknown.

This CDR3 spans 15 amino acids. Per the germline V gene, CDR1 is SGHTS and CDR2 is YDEGEE. With V trimmed by 3 bases and J by 6 bases, 7 bases remained unmatched. Study-wide results and limits: Three chains linked to CMV were shown in vitro to be specific for CMV antigens. The investigators catalogued 164 TCR beta chains as cytomegalovirus-associated. Cytomegalovirus status, reportedly, was diagnosed with high specificity and sensitivity by the classifier.

Input material: PBMCs. This clonotype was obtained from a man younger than 30 in good health and CMV-seronegative. The chain has TRBV5-8 and TRBJ1-5, with 9 positions matching TRBD1. CDR3 amino acids: CASSWGQGGGQPQHF. In nucleotides, the CDR3 is TGTGCCAGCAGCTGGGGACAGGGAGGGGGTCAGCCCCAGCATTTT.